The T cell receptor beta chain under discussion was sequenced for a study of blood T cell dynamics during melanoma immunotherapy. Time point denoted: pre-treatment baseline. Disease control meant complete response, partial response or stable disease at 12 weeks. Prior systemic cancer therapy, immunosuppressant use and other active malignancies excluded patients. Measured with immunoSEQ multiplex PCR; TCRdb has only the in-frame clones, and not every one. Found here are more than 15,000 clones, about 80% of them singletons; the top ten hold roughly 7.5%. As for this clone: As yet, its antigen is unknown.

The V gene lost 1 base and the J gene lost 3 bases, with 8 bases spanning the gap. The germline V gene encodes CDR1 MGHRA and CDR2 YSYEKL. The CDR3 spans 14 residues. Study conclusions and caveats: Unlike progressors, later disease-control patients had W3 repertoires gaining clonality or diversity.

Sequencing was performed on blood, taken from a patient treated with checkpoint blockade. The chain couples TRBV4-1 to TRBJ2-3; D remains unclear. This sequence was found in a human donor with melanoma. For the CDR3, the DNA is TGCGCCAGCAGCCAAGTGGGTAGGACAGATACGCAGTATTTT. Translating gives CASSQVGRTDTQYF.